This T cell receptor beta chain came from a study of preoperative IRX-2 immunotherapy in early breast cancer (dated by TCRdb to between 2017 and 2020). The library was generated by the immunoSEQ multiplex PCR assay. The table was pulled from immuneACCESS by TCRdb, which kept in-frame rearrangements only. Such tables lose some clones; where checked, under half of the loss comes from unresolved V genes, and the rest has no known cause. Across this sample there are about 25,000 clones, with about 95% seen only once. The ten largest clonotypes hold roughly 17% of the sample. CDR1 and CDR2, per the germline V gene (reference sequence), are MNHNY and SVGAGI. V lost 2 bases and J lost 2 bases; the stretch between them is 10 bases long. The CDR3, from cysteine to phenylalanine, totals 15 residues. Only CDR3 DNA remains: 45 bases, in frame from the first base. The sample's treatment or condition, from its label and the paper: preoperative locoregional IRX-2 cytokine immunotherapy. The samples were obtained from a phase Ib study that tested preoperative, locoregional IRX-2 cytokine immunotherapy designed to prime immune responses. Before surgery, IRX-2 was given to the donors, who were patients with early-stage breast cancer.

This clone was seen only once. No cognate antigen has been identified for it. Qualities for individual bases were not recorded, and no much larger clone is one base off. The source material was tumor tissue, sampled after IRX-2 immunotherapy. The chain employs TRBV6-6 and TRBJ2-1; a tentative D match to TRBD1 spans 5 bases. This clonotype originated in a human donor with breast cancer. The nucleotides read TGTGCCAGCAGTTACACAGGAGACACCTACAATGAGCAGTTCTTC. Its translation reads: CASSYTGDTYNEQFF.